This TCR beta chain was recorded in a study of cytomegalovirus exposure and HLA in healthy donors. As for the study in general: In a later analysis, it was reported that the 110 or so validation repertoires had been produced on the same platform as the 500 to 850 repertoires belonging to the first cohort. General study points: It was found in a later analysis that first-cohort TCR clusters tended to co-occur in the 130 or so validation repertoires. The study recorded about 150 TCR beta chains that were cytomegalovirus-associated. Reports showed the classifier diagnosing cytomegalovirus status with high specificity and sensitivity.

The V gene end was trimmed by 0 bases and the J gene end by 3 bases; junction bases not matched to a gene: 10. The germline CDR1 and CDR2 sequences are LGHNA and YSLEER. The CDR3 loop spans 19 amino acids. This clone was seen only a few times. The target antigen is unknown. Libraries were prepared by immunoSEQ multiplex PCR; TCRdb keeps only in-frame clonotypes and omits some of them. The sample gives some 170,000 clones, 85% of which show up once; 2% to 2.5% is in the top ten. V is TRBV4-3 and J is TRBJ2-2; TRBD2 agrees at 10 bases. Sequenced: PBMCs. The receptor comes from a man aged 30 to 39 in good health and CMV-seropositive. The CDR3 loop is CASSQEVLGTSVDTGELFF. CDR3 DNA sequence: TGCGCCAGCAGCCAAGAGGTCTTGGGGACTAGCGTCGACACCGGGGAGCTGTTTTTT.